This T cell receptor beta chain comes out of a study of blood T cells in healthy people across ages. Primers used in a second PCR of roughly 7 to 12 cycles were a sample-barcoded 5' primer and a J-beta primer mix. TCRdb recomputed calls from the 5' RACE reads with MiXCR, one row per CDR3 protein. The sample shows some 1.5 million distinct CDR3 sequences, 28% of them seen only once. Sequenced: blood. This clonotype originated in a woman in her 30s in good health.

CDR3 sequence (DNA): TGCAGTGCTAGAGACCCTTTTCGGACGGACGAGCAGTTCTTC. This sequence encodes CSARDPFRTDEQFF. This chain connects TRBV20-1 to TRBJ2-1; D remains unclear. With 0 bases removed from V and 10 bases from J, the gap between germline ends came to 16 bases. The CDR3 extends over 14 amino acids. Germline V gene sequence: CDR1 DFQATT, CDR2 SNEGSKA (reference sequence).